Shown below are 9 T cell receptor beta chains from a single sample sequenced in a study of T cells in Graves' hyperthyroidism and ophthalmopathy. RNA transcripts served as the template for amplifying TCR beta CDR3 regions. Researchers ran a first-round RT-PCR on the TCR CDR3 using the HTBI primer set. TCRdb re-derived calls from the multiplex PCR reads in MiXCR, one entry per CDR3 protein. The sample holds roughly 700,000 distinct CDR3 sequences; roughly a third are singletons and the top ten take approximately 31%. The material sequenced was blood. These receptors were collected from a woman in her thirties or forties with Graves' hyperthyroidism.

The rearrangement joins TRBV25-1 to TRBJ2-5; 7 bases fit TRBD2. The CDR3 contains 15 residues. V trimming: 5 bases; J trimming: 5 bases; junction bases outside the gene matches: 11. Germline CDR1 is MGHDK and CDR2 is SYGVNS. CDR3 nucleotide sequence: TGTGCCAGCAGTTACGGCGACGGGGGGACGGAGACCCAGTACTTC. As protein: CASSYGDGGTETQYF.

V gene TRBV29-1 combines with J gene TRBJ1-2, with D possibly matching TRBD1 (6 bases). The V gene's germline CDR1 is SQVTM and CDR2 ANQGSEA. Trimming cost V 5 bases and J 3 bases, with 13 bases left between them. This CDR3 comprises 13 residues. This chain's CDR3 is CSVLINRDYGYTF. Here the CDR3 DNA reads TGCAGCGTTCTAATTAACAGGGACTATGGCTACACCTTC.

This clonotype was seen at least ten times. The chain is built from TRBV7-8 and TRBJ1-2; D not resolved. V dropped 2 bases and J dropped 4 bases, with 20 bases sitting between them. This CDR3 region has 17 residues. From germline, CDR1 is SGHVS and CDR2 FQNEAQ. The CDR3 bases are TGTGCCAGCAGCTTAACGCCTATTTGGACGGATTCCTATGGCTACACCTTC. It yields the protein CASSLTPIWTDSYGYTF.

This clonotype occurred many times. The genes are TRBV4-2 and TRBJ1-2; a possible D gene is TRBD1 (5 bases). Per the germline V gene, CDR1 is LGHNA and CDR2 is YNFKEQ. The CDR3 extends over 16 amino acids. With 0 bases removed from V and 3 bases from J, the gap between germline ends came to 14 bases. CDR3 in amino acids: CASSQEEGRADYGYTF. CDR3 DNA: TGTGCCAGCAGCCAAGAGGAAGGCAGGGCGGACTATGGCTACACCTTC.

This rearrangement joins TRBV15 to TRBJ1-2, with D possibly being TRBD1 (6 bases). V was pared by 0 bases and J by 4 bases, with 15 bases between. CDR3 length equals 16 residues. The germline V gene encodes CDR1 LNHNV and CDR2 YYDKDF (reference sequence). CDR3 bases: TGTGCCACCAGCAGAGATCTCGGGGGCGGAATCTATGGCTACACCTTC. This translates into CATSRDLGGGIYGYTF.

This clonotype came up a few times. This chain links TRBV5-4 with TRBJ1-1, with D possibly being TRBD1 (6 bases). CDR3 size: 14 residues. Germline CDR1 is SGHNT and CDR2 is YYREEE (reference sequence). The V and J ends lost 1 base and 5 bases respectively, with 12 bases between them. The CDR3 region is CASSLFQGKTEAFF. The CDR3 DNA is TGTGCCAGCAGCTTGTTCCAGGGGAAAACTGAAGCTTTCTTT.

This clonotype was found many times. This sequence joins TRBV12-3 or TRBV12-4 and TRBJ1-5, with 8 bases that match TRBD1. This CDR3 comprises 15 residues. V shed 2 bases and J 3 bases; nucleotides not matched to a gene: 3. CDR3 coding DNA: TGTGCCAGCAGTTTATCGGGACAGGCCAATCAGCCCCAGCATTTT. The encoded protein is CASSLSGQANQPQHF.

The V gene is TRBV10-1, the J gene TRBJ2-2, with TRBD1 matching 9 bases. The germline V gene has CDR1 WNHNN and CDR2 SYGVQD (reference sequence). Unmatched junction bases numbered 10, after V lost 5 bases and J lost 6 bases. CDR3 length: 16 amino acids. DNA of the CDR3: TGCGCCAGCAGTCAACAAGGGACAGGGAGGGCCGGGGAGCTGTTTTTT. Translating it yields CASSQQGTGRAGELFF.

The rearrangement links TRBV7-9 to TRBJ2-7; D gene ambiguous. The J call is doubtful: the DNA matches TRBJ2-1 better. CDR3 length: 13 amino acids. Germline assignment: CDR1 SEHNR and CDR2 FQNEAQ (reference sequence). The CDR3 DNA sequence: TGTGCCAGCAGCCGCCTCGGTGGCACTGAGCAGTTCTTC. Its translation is CASSRLGGTEQFF.